This T cell receptor (beta chain) was found in a study of T-cell memory formation after mild COVID-19. Study results and limitations: Contracting CD8+ clones were enriched in EMRA, CD4+ mainly in CM and EM. CD4/CD8 balance held among clones contracting day 15 to 85, and later expanders leaned CD4+.

Germline values: CDR1 SGHKS, CDR2 YYEKEE (reference sequence). Trimming took off 4 bases at V and 3 bases at J, with 8 bases between the two ends. The CDR3 has 12 residues. This clonotype was counted at least ten times. Its antigen is currently unknown. Each CDR3 protein gets one entry after TCRdb re-called the 5' RACE reads with MiXCR. The repertoire consists of roughly 340,000 distinct CDR3 sequences, with 15% occurring once and the leading ten covering about 22%. Sequenced: PBMCs or a T cell subset sorted from them (not recorded which). The rearrangement joins TRBV5-5 to TRBJ2-7; D remains unclear. This receptor was identified in a man between 18 and 29 years old who had mild COVID-19 (a few samples of this study predate the infection). Cell type and time point are not known. The CDR3 nucleotides are TGTGCCAGCAGCCCTTCAGGCTACGAGCAGTACTTC. Translating gives CASSPSGYEQYF.